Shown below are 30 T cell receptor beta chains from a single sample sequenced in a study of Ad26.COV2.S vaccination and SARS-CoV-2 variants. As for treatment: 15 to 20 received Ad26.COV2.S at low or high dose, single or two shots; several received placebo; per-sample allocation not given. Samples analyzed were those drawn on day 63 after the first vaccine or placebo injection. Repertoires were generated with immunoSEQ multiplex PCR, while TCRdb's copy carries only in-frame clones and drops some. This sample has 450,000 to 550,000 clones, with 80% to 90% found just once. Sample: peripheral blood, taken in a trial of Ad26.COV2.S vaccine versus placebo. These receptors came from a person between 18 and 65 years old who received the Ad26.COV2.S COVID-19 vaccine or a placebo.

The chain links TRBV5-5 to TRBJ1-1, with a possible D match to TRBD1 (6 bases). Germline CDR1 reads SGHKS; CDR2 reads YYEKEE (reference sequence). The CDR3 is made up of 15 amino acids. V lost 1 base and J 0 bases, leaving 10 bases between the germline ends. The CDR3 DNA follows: TGTGCCAGCAGCTTGTACGACAGGTTGAACACTGAAGCTTTCTTT. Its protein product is CASSLYDRLNTEAFF. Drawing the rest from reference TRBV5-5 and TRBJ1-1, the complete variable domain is DAGVTQSPTHLIKTRGQQVTLRCSPISGHKSVSWYQQVLGQGPQFIFQYYEKEERGRGNFPDRFSARQFPNYSSELNVNALLLGDSALYLCASSLYDRLNTEAFFGQGTRLTVV.

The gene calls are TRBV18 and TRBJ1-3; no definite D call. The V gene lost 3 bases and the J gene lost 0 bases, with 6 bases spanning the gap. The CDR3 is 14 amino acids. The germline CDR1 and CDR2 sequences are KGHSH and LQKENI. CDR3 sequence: CASSPTSSGNTIYF. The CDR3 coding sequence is TGTGCCAGCTCACCGACGAGCTCTGGAAACACCATATATTTT.

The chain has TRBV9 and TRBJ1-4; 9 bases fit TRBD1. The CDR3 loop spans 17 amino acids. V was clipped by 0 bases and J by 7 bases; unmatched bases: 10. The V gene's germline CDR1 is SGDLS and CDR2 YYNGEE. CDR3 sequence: CASSVGPWTGVSEKLFF. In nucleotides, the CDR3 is TGTGCCAGCAGCGTAGGCCCCTGGACAGGGGTGAGTGAAAAACTGTTTTTT.

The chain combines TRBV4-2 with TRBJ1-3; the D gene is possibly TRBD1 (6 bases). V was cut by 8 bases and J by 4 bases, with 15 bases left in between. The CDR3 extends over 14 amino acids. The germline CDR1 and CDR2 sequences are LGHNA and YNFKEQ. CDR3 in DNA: TGTGCCAGCGCCCACACAGGGAGGGGAAACACCATATATTTT. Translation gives CASAHTGRGNTIYF.

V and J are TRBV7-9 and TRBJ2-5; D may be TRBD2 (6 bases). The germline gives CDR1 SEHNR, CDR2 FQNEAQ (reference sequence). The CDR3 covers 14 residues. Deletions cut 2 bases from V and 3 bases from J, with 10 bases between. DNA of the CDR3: TGTGCCAGCAGCTTAAGGGGCGGGGAAGAGACCCAGTACTTC. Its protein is CASSLRGGEETQYF.

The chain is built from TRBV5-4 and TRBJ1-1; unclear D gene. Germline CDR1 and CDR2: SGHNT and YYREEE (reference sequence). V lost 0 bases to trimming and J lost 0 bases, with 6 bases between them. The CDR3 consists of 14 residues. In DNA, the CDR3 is TGTGCCAGCAGCTTGGATCGGGTGAACACTGAAGCTTTCTTT. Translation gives CASSLDRVNTEAFF. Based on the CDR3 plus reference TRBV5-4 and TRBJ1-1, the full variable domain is ETGVTQSPTHLIKTRGQQVTLRCSSQSGHNTVSWYQQALGQGPQFIFQYYREEENGRGNFPPRFSGLQFPNYSSELNVNALELDDSALYLCASSLDRVNTEAFFGQGTRLTVV.

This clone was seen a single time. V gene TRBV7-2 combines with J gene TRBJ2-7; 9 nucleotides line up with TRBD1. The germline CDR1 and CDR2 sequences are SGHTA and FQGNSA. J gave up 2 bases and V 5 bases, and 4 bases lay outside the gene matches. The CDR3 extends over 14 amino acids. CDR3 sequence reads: CASSARQGAYEQYF. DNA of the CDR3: TGTGCCAGCAGCGCCCGACAGGGGGCCTACGAGCAGTACTTC.

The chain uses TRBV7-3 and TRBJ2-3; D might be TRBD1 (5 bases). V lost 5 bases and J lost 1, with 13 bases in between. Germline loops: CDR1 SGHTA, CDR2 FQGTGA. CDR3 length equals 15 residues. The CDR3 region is CASSRNRHGTDTQYF. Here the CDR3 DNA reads TGTGCCAGCAGCCGAAACAGGCACGGCACAGATACGCAGTATTTT.

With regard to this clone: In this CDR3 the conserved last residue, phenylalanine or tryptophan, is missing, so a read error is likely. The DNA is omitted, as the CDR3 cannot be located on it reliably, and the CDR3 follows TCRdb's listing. CDR3 amino acids: CASPGTGLSL. The chain recombines TRBV21-1 with TRBJ1-4; TRBD1 is taken as the D call from the table, unchecked against the DNA. TRBV21-1 is marked as a pseudogene. The length of the CDR3 is 10 amino acids, counting both ends.

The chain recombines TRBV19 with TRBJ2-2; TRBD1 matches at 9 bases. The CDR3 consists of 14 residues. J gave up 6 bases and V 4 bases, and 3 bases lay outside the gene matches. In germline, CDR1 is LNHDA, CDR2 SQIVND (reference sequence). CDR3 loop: CASSKRQGAGELFF. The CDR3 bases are TGTGCCAGTAGTAAGAGACAGGGGGCCGGGGAGCTGTTTTTT.

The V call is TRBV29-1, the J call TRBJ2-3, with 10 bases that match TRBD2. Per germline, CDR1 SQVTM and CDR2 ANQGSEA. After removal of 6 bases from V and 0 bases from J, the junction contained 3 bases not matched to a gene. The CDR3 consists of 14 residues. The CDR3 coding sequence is TGCAGCGTGGGACTAGCGACTAGCACAGATACGCAGTATTTT. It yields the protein CSVGLATSTDTQYF.

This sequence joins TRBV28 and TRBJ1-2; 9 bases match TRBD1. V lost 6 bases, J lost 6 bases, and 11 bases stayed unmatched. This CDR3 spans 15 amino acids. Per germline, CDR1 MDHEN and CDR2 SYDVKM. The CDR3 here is CASSWARDRVDGYTF. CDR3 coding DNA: TGTGCCAGCAGCTGGGCCCGGGACAGGGTTGATGGCTACACCTTC.

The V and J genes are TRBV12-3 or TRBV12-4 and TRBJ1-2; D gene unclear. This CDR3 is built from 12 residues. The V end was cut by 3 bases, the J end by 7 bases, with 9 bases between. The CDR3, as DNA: TGTGCCAGCAGTTTCCCCCGTCGTGGCTACACCTTC. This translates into CASSFPRRGYTF.

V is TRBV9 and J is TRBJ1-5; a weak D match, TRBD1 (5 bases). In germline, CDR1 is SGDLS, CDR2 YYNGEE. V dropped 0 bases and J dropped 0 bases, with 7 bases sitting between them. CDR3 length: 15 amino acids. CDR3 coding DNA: TGTGCCAGCAGCGTAGGAGGGGTTAGCAATCAGCCCCAGCATTTT. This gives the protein CASSVGGVSNQPQHF. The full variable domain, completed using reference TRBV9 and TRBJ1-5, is DSGVTQTPKHLITATGQRVTLRCSPRSGDLSVYWYQQSLDQGLQFLIQYYNGEERAKGNILERFSAQQFPDLHSELNLSSLELGDSALYFCASSVGGVSNQPQHFGDGTRLSIL.

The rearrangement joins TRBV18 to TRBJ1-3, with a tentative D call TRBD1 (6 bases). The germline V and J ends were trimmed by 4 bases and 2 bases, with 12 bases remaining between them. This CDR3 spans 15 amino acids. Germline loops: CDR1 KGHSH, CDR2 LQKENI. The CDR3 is CASSQTGSPGNTIYF. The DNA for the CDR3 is TGTGCCAGCTCACAAACAGGGTCGCCTGGAAACACCATATATTTT.

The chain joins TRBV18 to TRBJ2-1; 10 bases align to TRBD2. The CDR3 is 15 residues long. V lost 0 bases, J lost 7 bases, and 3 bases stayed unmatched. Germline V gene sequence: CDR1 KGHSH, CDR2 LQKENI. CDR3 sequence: CASSPPSGRGNEQFF. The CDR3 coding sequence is TGTGCCAGCTCACCACCCAGCGGGAGGGGTAATGAGCAGTTCTTC.

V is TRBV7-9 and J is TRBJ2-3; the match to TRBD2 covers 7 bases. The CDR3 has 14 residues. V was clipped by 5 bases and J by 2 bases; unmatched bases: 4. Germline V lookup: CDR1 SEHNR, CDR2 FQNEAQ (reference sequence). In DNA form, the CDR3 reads TGTGCCAGCAGCCAGAGGGACTACACAGATACGCAGTATTTT. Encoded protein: CASSQRDYTDTQYF. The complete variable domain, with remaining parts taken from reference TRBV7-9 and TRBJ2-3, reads DTGVSQNPRHKITKRGQNVTFRCDPISEHNRLYWYRQTLGQGPEFLTYFQNEAQLEKSRLLSDRFSAERPKGSFSTLEIQRTEQGDSAMYLCASSQRDYTDTQYFGPGTRLTVL.

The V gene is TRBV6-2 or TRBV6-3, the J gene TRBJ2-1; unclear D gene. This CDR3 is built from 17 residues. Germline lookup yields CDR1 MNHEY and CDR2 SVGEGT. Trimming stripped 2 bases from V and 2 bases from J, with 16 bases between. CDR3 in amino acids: CASSYLPGLGTYNEQFF. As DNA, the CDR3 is TGTGCCAGCAGTTACCTCCCCGGCCTTGGTACCTACAATGAGCAGTTCTTC.

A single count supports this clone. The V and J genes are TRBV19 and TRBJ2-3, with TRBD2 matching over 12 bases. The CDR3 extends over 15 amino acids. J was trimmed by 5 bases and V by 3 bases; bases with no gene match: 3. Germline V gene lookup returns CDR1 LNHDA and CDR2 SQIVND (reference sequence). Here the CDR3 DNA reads TGTGCCAGTAGTATCCCGGGACTAGCGGGAGATACGCAGTATTTT. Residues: CASSIPGLAGDTQYF.

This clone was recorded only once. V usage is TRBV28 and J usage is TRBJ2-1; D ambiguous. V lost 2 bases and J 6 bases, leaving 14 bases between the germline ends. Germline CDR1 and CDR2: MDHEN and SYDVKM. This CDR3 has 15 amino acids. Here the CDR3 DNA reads TGTGCCAGCAGTTTAGGGGATACTATGGGCAATGAGCAGTTCTTC. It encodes CASSLGDTMGNEQFF.

The CDR3 nucleotides are TGTGCCTGGGAAAGACAGAGCACTAACTATGGCTACACCTTC. Translation gives CAWERQSTNYGYTF. The chain has TRBV30 and TRBJ1-2; maybe TRBD1 (5 bases). The CDR3 contains 14 residues. Germline V gene lookup returns CDR1 GTSNPN and CDR2 SVGIG (reference sequence). V was pared by 5 bases and J by 0 bases, with 13 bases between. Together with reference TRBV30 and TRBJ1-2, the CDR3 gives the full variable domain: SQTIHQWPATLVQPVGSPLSLECTVEGTSNPNLYWYRQAAGRGLQLLFYSVGIGQISSEVPQNLSASRPQDRQFILSSKKLLLSDSGFYLCAWERQSTNYGYTFGSGTRLTVV.

The CDR3 DNA is TGCAGCGTTGGAGGAGGGAGCGGTGACTATGGCTACACCTTC. This gives the protein CSVGGGSGDYGYTF. This rearrangement joins TRBV29-1 to TRBJ1-2, with D unclear. Germline V CDR1 and CDR2: SQVTM, ANQGSEA. This CDR3 contains 14 residues. Trimming took 4 bases from V and 3 from J, leaving 15 bases between them.

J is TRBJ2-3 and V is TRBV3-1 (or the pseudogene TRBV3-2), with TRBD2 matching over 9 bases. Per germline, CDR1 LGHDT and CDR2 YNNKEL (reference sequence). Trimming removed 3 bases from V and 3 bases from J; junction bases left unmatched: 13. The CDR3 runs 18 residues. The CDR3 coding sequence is TGTGCCAGCAGCCACCGTAAGGGGAGAAGCGGGGGGACAGATACGCAGTATTTT. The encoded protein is CASSHRKGRSGGTDTQYF.

CDR3 in amino acids: CAIGQGTNEKLFF. In DNA, the CDR3 is TGTGCCATCGGACAGGGAACTAATGAAAAACTGTTTTTT. This chain links TRBV10-3 with TRBJ1-4; TRBD1 matches at 8 bases. This CDR3 spans 13 amino acids. The V gene end was trimmed by 8 bases and the J gene end by 1 base; junction bases not matched to a gene: 0. Germline assignment: CDR1 ENHRY and CDR2 SYGVKD.

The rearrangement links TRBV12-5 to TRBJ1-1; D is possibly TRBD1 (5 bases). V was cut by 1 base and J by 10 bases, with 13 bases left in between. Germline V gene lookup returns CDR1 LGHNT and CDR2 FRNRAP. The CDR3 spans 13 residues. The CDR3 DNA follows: TGTGCTAGTGGTTTGGAGTTCCGGACACCAGCTTTCTTT. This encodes CASGLEFRTPAFF.

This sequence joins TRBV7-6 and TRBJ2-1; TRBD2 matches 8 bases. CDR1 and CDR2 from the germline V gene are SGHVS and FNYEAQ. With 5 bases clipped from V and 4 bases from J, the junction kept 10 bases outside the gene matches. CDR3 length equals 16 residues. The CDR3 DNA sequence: TGTGCCAGCAGCCGGACCACTAGCGGATATTACAATGAGCAGTTCTTC. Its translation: CASSRTTSGYYNEQFF.

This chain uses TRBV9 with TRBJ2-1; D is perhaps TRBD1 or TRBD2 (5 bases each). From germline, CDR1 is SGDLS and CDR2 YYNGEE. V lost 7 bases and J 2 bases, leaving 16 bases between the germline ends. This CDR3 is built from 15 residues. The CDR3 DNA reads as TGTGCCAGCTCCCCTCTGAGGGGTCCCTACAATGAGCAGTTCTTC. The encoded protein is CASSPLRGPYNEQFF.

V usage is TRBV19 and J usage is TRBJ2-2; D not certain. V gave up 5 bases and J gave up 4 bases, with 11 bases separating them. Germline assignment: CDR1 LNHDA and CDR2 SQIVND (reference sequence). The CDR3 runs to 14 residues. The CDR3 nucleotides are TGTGCCAGTAGTGTCCAGTTATTCACCGGGGAGCTGTTTTTT. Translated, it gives CASSVQLFTGELFF.

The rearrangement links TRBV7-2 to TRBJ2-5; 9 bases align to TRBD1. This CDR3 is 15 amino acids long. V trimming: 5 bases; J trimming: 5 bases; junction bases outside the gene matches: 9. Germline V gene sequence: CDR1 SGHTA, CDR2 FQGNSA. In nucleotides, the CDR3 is TGTGCCAGCAGCCCAGGACAGGGGCTAGGTGAGACCCAGTACTTC. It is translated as CASSPGQGLGETQYF.

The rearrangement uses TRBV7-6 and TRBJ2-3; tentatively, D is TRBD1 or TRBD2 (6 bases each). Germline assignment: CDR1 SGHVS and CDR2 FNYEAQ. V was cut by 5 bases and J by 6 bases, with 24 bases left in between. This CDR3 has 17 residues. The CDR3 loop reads CASSLYRDKGLGDTQYF. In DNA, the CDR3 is TGTGCCAGCAGCCTCTACAGGGATAAGGGACTTGGGGATACGCAGTATTTT.